The 14 T cell receptor beta chains listed next were all sequenced from one sample in a study of blood T cell repertoires in COVID-19. Method: immunoSEQ multiplex PCR; TCRdb's copy keeps in-frame clones and lacks some. The repertoire holds 250,000 to 300,000 clones, with about 85% as singletons. The sequencing input was peripheral blood. The receptors derive from a man between 18 and 29 years old with active or convalescent COVID-19.

The chain couples TRBV10-3 to TRBJ2-7; 11 positions match TRBD1. The CDR3 extends over 16 amino acids. The germline V gene encodes CDR1 ENHRY and CDR2 SYGVKD. V lost 3 bases, J lost 1 base, and 5 bases stayed unmatched. The CDR3 sequence: CAISEGQGASSYEQYF. The CDR3, as DNA: TGTGCCATCAGTGAAGGACAGGGGGCTTCGTCCTACGAGCAGTACTTC.

This clone was observed a few times. The DNA of the CDR3 is TGTGCCAGCAGCCAGGGATCGGACGGACTCTATCAGCCCCAGCATTTT. Translating gives CASSQGSDGLYQPQHF. This chain joins TRBV3-1 (or the pseudogene TRBV3-2) and TRBJ1-5; D unclear. Per germline, CDR1 LGHDT and CDR2 YNNKEL (reference sequence). V was cut by 3 bases and J by 5 bases, with 17 bases left in between. This CDR3 is built from 16 residues.

The chain combines TRBV5-1 with TRBJ2-3, with a tentative D call TRBD2 (6 bases). This CDR3 has 15 residues. CDR1 SGHRS and CDR2 YFSETQ come from the germline V gene. Trimming left V 2 bases short and J 4 bases short, with 14 bases between. CDR3 sequence: CASSFVAGGADTQYF. The CDR3 coding sequence is TGCGCCAGCAGCTTCGTTGCAGGAGGGGCAGATACGCAGTATTTT.

This chain links TRBV3-1 (or the pseudogene TRBV3-2) with TRBJ2-2; 7 bases align to TRBD1. The CDR3 has 14 amino acids. The junction had 3 bases not matched to a gene; V was cut back by 3 bases and J by 5 bases. Germline lookup yields CDR1 LGHDT and CDR2 YNNKEL (reference sequence). CDR3 protein: CASSHGTVTGELFF. In DNA form, the CDR3 reads TGTGCCAGCAGCCACGGGACAGTTACCGGGGAGCTGTTTTTT.

The chain recombines TRBV7-2 with TRBJ2-7, with TRBD1 as a possible D gene (6 bases). The CDR3 length is 13 residues. V dropped 5 bases and J dropped 5 bases, with 13 bases sitting between them. Germline loops: CDR1 SGHTA, CDR2 FQGNSA. CDR3 in DNA: TGTGCCAGCAGCGCCGGACAGATCAACGAGCAGTACTTC. This translates into CASSAGQINEQYF.

The rearrangement links TRBV4-3 to TRBJ1-2; TRBD1 is a possible D gene (5 bases). Trimming shortened V by 1 base and J by 3 bases, and 12 bases separated the two germline ends. Germline values: CDR1 LGHNA, CDR2 YSLEER. The CDR3 spans 15 residues. The CDR3 DNA sequence: TGCGCCAGCAGCCAAGGCGTTGGACAACACTATGGCTACACCTTC. Amino acid sequence: CASSQGVGQHYGYTF.

V gene TRBV7-2 combines with J gene TRBJ1-2, with D unresolved. V was clipped by 0 bases and J by 7 bases, with 9 bases between them. The CDR3 length is 13 residues. Germline values: CDR1 SGHTA, CDR2 FQGNSA. The CDR3 region is CASSLAGVLGYTF. CDR3 in DNA: TGTGCCAGCAGCTTAGCAGGAGTACTTGGCTACACCTTC.

The J gene is TRBJ1-4, the V gene TRBV23-1; D remains ambiguous. TRBV23-1 has ORF status, its function being uncertain. This CDR3 region has 13 residues. With 3 bases removed from V and 8 bases from J, the gap between germline ends came to 10 bases. This chain's CDR3 is CASSQSYGEKLFF. DNA of the CDR3: TGCGCCAGCAGTCAGTCGTACGGGGAAAAACTGTTTTTT.

This clone has a handful of counts. The DNA of the CDR3 is TGTGCCAGCAGCTTAAAGATTAGCGGGGGCACAGATACGCAGTATTTT. Protein product: CASSLKISGGTDTQYF. The chain couples TRBV7-3 to TRBJ2-3; 8 nucleotides align to TRBD2. CDR3 length: 16 amino acids. Trimming removed 1 base from V and 1 base from J; junction bases left unmatched: 4. CDR1 and CDR2 (germline): SGHTA, FQGTGA.

This sequence joins TRBV7-7 and TRBJ2-2; TRBD2 is a possible D gene (7 bases). CDR3 length equals 17 residues. V was clipped by 3 bases and J by 0 bases, with 14 bases between them. The germline V gene has CDR1 SSHAT and CDR2 FNYEAQ (reference sequence). This chain's CDR3 is CASSFRSGGPNTGELFF. The DNA of the CDR3 is TGTGCCAGCAGCTTTCGCTCGGGGGGCCCGAACACCGGGGAGCTGTTTTTT.

The CDR3 bases are TGTGCCAGCTCTCCGGGACAGGGTTGGGATACGCAGTATTTT. Amino acids: CASSPGQGWDTQYF. This chain links TRBV18 with TRBJ2-3; 9 bases are shared with TRBD1. Germline V CDR1 and CDR2: KGHSH, LQKENI. V lost 6 bases and J lost 6; bases outside the gene matches: 7. This CDR3 region has 14 residues.

The rearrangement uses TRBV11-2 and TRBJ2-7; D might be TRBD2 (5 bases). The V end lost 3 bases, the J end lost 2 bases, and 8 bases lay between the germline ends. This CDR3 has 13 amino acids. CDR1 and CDR2 from the germline V gene are SGHAT and FQNNGV. The CDR3 sequence is CASSFSGTYEQYF. CDR3 coding DNA: TGTGCCAGCAGCTTCTCGGGGACCTACGAGCAGTACTTC.

V is TRBV5-6 and J is TRBJ2-7, with D perhaps TRBD2 (6 bases). Germline CDR1 is SGHDT and CDR2 is YYEEEE. CDR3 size: 15 residues. Deletions cut 3 bases from V and 2 bases from J, with 15 bases between. DNA of the CDR3: TGTGCCAGCAGCTACGTGGGGCGGGGAGCCTACGAGCAGTACTTC. It codes for CASSYVGRGAYEQYF.

This clone was picked up a small number of times. This chain uses TRBV28 with TRBJ2-1; a weak D match, TRBD2 (6 bases). CDR3 size: 14 residues. The germline V and J ends were trimmed by 7 bases and 5 bases, with 15 bases remaining between them. Germline CDR1 and CDR2: MDHEN and SYDVKM. The CDR3 nucleotides are TGTGCCAGCACGGGGGAGGCGGGTAACAATGAGCAGTTCTTC. Its translation: CASTGEAGNNEQFF.